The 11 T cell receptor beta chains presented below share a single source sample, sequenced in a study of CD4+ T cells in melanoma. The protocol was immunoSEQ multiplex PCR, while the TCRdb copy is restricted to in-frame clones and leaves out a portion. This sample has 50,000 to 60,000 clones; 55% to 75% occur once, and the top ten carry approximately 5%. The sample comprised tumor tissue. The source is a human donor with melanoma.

CDR3 sequence (DNA): TGTGCCAGAAGCACCACGGGGGGGCAAGTAGCCAAAAACATTCAGTACTTC. Translating it yields CARSTTGGQVAKNIQYF. The genes are TRBV7-5 and TRBJ2-4; the listed D gene, TRBD2, was not tested against the DNA. TRBV7-5 is classified as a pseudogene. The CDR3 has 17 amino acids.

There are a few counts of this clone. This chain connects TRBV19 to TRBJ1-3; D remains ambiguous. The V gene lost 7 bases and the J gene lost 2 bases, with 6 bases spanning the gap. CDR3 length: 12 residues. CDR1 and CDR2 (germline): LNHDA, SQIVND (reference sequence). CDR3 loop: CASMATGNTIYF. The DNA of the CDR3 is TGTGCCAGTATGGCCACTGGAAACACCATATATTTT.

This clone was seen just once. CDR3 in amino acids: CASSPGLAPPDTQYF. As DNA, the CDR3 is TGCGCCAGCAGCCCGGGACTCGCTCCCCCAGATACGCAGTATTTT. The chain has TRBV4-3 and TRBJ2-3; perhaps TRBD2 as D (6 bases). The CDR3 consists of 15 residues. Germline V lookup: CDR1 LGHNA, CDR2 YSLEER. V lost 4 bases to trimming and J lost 4 bases, with 15 bases between them.

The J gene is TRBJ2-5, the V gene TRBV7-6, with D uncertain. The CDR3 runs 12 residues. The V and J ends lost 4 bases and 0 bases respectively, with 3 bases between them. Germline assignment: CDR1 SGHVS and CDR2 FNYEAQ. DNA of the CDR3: TGTGCCAGCAGCTCCAACCAAGAGACCCAGTACTTC. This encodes CASSSNQETQYF.

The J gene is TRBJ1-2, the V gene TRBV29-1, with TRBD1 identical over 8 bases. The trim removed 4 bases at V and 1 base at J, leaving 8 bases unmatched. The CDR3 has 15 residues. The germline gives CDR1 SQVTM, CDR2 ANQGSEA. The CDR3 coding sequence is TGCAGCGTTGCGGGCTACAGGGGGGATAACTATGGCTACACCTTC. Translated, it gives CSVAGYRGDNYGYTF.

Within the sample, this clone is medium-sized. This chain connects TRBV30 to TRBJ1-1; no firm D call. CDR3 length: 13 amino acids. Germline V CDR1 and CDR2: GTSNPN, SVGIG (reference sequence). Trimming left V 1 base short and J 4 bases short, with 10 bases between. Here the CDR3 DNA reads TGTGCCTGGAGTGCCTTATGGGCCACTGAAGCTTTCTTT. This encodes CAWSALWATEAFF.

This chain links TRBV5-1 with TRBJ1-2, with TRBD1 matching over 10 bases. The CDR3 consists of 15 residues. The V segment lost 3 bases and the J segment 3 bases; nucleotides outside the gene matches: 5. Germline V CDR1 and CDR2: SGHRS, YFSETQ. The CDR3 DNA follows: TGCGCCAGCAGCTCCCCTGGGACAGGGGACTATGGCTACACCTTC. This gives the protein CASSSPGTGDYGYTF.

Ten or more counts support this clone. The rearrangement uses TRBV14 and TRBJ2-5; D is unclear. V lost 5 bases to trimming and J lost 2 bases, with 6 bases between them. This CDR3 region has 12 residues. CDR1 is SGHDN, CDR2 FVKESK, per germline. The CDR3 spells CASSEAQETQYF. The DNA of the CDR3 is TGTGCCAGCAGCGAAGCGCAAGAGACCCAGTACTTC.

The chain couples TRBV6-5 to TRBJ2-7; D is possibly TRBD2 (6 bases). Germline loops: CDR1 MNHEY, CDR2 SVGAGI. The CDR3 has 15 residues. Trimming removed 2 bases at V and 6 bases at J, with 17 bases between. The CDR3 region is CASSYTRDSVGEQYF. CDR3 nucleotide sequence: TGTGCCAGCAGTTACACGCGGGACTCGGTGGGCGAGCAGTACTTC.

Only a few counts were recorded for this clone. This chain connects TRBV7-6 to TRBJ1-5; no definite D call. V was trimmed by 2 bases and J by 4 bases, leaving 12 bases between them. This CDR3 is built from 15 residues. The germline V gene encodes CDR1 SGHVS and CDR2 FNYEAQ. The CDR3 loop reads CASSLIDGPNQPQHF. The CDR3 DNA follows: TGTGCCAGCAGCTTAATCGACGGCCCGAATCAGCCCCAGCATTTT. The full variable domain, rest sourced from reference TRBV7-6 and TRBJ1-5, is GAGVSQSPRYKVTKRGQDVALRCDPISGHVSLYWYRQALGQGPEFLTYFNYEAQQDKSGLPNDRFSAERPEGSISTLTIQRTEQRDSAMYRCASSLIDGPNQPQHFGDGTRLSIL.

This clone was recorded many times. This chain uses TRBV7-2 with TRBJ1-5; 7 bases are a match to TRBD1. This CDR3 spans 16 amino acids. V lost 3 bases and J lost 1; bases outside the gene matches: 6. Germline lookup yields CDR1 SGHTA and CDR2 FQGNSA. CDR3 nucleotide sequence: TGTGCCAGCAGCTTGTACGTACAGGGGAGCAATCAGCCCCAGCATTTT. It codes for CASSLYVQGSNQPQHF. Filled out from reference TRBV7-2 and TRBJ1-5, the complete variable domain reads GAGVSQSPSNKVTEKGKDVELRCDPISGHTALYWYRQSLGQGLEFLIYFQGNSAPDKSGLPSDRFSAERTGGSVSTLTIQRTQQEDSAVYLCASSLYVQGSNQPQHFGDGTRLSIL.